This T cell receptor (beta chain) was observed in a study of cytomegalovirus exposure and HLA in healthy donors. As for the study in general: Most donors, 70% to 85% of over 300 genotyped, fell in the Caucasian-associated ancestry cluster.

The PCR made use of 60 Vbeta and 13 Jbeta primers. The protocol was immunoSEQ multiplex PCR, while the TCRdb copy is restricted to in-frame clones and leaves out a portion. The sample holds about 170,000 clones, 80% to 85% seen once. Points from the study as a whole: It was reportedly the case that the classifier diagnosed cytomegalovirus status with high specificity and sensitivity. As a later analysis showed, a missense DCLRE1C variant was linked to trimming of TCR beta V- and J-genes. What was likely a sequencing artifact was a cluster of highly shared sequence variants.

Only a few counts were recorded for this clone. Its specificity is unknown. This CDR3 has 17 amino acids. The ends were cut back, 1 base at V and 7 bases at J, with 19 bases in the middle. Germline V gives CDR1 MGHRA, CDR2 YSYEKL. The sequencing sample was made of PBMCs. The source is a girl aged 2 to 9 in good health and CMV-seropositive. The rearrangement links TRBV4-1 to TRBJ1-4; D is perhaps TRBD1 (5 bases). CDR3 protein: CASSQVQRDHPTEKLFF. The CDR3 region has the DNA TGCGCCAGCAGCCAAGTTCAGCGGGACCACCCCACTGAAAAACTGTTTTTT.